This T cell receptor beta chain came from a study of blood T cell repertoires in COVID-19. Overall study: Sites across the United States, Italy and Spain contributed samples from acute and convalescent COVID-19.

Using immunoSEQ multiplex PCR, the repertoire was profiled, and TCRdb retains in-frame clones only, with some absent. The repertoire holds about 250,000 clones, with about 80% as singletons. The CDR3 is 15 residues long. V lost 5 bases and J lost 3; bases outside the gene matches: 8. From germline, CDR1 is SNHLY and CDR2 FYNNEI. Sample: peripheral blood. This receptor was taken from a man older than 75 with acute or convalescent COVID-19. The V gene is TRBV2, the J gene TRBJ2-7, with 9 bases fitting TRBD1. CDR3 residues: CASSPGTGPYYEQYF. The CDR3 DNA sequence: TGTGCCAGCAGTCCTGGGACAGGGCCGTACTACGAGCAGTACTTC. Looking up the rest from reference TRBV2 and TRBJ2-7 gives the full variable domain: EPEVTQTPSHQVTQMGQEVILRCVPISNHLYFYWYRQILGQKVEFLVSFYNNEISEKSEIFDDQFSVERPDGSNFTLKIRSTKLEDSAMYFCASSPGTGPYYEQYFGPGTRLTVT.